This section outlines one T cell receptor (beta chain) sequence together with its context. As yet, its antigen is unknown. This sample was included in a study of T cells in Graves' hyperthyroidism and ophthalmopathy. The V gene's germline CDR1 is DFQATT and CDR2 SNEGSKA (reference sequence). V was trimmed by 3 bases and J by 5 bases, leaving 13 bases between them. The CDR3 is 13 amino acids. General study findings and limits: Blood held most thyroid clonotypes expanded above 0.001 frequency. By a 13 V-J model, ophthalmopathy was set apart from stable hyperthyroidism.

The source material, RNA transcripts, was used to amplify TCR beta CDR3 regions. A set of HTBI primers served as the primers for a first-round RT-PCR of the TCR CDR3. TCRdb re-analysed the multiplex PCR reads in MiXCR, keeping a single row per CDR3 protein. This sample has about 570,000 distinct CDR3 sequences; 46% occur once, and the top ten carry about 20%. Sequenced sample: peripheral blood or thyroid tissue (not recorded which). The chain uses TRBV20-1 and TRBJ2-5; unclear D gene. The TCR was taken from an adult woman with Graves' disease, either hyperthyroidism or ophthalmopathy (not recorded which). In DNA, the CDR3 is TGCAGTGCTAGGTTCCTTGACCGGGAGACCCAGTACTTC. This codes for CSARFLDRETQYF.